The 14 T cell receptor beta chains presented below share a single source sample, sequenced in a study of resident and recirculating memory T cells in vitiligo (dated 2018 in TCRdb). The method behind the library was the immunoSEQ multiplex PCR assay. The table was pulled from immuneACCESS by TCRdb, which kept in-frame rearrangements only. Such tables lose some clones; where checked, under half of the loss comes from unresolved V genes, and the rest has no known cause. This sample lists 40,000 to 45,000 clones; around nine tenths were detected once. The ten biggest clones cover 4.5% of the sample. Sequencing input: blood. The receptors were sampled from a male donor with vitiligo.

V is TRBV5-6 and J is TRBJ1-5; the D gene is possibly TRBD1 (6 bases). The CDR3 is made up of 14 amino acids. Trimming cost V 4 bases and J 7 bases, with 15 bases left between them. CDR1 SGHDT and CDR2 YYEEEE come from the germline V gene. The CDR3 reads CASSPTGSGQPQHF. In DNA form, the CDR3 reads TGTGCCAGCAGCCCAACAGGGTCGGGGCAGCCCCAGCATTTT.

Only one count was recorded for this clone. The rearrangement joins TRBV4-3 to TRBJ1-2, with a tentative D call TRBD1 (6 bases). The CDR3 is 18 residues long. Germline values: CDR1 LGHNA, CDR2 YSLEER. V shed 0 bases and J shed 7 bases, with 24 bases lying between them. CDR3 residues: CASSQEGPQAGAGGGYTF. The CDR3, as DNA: TGCGCCAGCAGCCAAGAAGGCCCTCAGGCGGGGGCTGGAGGTGGCTACACCTTC.

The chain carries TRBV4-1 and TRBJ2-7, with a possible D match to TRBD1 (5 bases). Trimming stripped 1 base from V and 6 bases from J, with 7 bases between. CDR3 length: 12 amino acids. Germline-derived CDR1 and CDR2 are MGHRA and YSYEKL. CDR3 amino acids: CASSQGQLEQYF. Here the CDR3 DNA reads TGCGCCAGCAGCCAAGGACAGCTCGAGCAGTACTTC.

This chain's CDR3 is CASSMKASGGSDTQYF. In DNA, the CDR3 is TGTGCCAGTAGTATGAAGGCTAGCGGGGGTTCAGATACGCAGTATTTT. The chain joins TRBV19 to TRBJ2-3, with 10 nucleotides matching TRBD2. V dropped 3 bases and J dropped 4; count of bases not matched to a gene: 7. Germline-derived CDR1 and CDR2 are LNHDA and SQIVND (reference sequence). The CDR3 sequence is 16 residues long.

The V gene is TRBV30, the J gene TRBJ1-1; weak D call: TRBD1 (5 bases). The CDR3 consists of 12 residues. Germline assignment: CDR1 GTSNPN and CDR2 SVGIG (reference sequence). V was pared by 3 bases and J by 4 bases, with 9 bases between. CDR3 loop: CAWRRGSTEAFF. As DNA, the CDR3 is TGTGCCTGGAGACGGGGGTCCACTGAAGCTTTCTTT.

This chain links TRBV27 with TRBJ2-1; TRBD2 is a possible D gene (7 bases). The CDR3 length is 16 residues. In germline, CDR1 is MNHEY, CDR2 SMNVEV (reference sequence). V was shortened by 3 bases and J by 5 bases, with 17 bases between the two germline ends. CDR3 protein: CASSFPSGGPNNEQFF. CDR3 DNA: TGTGCCAGCAGTTTCCCCTCCGGGGGGCCGAACAATGAGCAGTTCTTC.

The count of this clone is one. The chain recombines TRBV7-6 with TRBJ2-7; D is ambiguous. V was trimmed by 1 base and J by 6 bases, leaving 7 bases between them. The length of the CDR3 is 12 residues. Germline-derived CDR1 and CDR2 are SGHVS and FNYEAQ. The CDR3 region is CASSLGSGEQYF. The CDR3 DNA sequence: TGTGCCAGCAGCTTAGGGTCGGGCGAGCAGTACTTC.

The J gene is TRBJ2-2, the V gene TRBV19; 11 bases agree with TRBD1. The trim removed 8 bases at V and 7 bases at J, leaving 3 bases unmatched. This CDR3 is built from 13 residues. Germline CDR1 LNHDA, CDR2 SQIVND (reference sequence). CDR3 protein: CASRTGGGGELFF. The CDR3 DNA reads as TGTGCCAGTCGGACAGGGGGCGGCGGGGAGCTGTTTTTT.

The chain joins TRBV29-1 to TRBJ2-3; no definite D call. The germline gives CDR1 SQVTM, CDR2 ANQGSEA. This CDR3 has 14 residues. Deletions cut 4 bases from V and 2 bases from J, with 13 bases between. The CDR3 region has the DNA TGCAGCGTTGGCGGCATAACCCTCACAGATACGCAGTATTTT. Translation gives CSVGGITLTDTQYF.

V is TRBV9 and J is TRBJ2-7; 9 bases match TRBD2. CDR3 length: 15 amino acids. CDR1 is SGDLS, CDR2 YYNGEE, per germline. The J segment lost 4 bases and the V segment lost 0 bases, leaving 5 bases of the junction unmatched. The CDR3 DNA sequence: TGTGCCAGCAGCGTAGGGGTAGCGGGAGATTACGAGCAGTACTTC. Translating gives CASSVGVAGDYEQYF.

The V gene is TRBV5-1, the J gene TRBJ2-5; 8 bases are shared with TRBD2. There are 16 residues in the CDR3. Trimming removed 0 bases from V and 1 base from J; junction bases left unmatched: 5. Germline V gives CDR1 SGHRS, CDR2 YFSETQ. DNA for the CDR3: TGCGCCAGCAGCTTGGCATTAGCGGGGTTCCAAGAGACCCAGTACTTC. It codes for CASSLALAGFQETQYF.

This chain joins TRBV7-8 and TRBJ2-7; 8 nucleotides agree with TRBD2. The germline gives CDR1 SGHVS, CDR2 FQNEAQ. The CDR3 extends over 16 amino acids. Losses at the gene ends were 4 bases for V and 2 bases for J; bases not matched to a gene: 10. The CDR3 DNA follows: TGTGCCAGCAGCTCTCGAAGCGGGGGACCAACCTACGAGCAGTACTTC. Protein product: CASSSRSGGPTYEQYF.

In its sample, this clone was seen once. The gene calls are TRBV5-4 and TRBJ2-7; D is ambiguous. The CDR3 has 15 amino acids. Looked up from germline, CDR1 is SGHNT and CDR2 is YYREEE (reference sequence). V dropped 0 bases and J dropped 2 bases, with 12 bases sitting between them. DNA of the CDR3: TGTGCCAGCAGCTTGGGTGGCAGTCGTGCCTACGAGCAGTACTTC. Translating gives CASSLGGSRAYEQYF.

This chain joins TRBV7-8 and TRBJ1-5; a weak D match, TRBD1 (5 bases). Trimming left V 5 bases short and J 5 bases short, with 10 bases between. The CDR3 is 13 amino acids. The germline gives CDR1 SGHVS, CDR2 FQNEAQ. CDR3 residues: CASSMGGDQPQHF. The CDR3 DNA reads TGTGCCAGCAGCATGGGGGGAGATCAGCCCCAGCATTTT.